The clone carrying this T cell receptor beta chain showed up many times. Its antigen is unknown. The data are from a study of T-cell memory formation after mild COVID-19. About the research overall: The study found TCR clusters largely donor specific.

Regarding the study as a whole: Clones shrinking between day 15 and 85 showed a balanced CD4/CD8 split, and those that grew later tilted toward CD4+. In second-wave clones peaking day 37, SARS-CoV-2 specificity remained unconfirmed.

Constant-segment primers and 5'RACE yielded cDNA libraries for TCR alpha and TCR beta, each carrying sample barcodes and UMIs. TCRdb re-derived calls from the 5' RACE reads in MiXCR, one entry per CDR3 protein. This table has about 190,000 distinct CDR3 sequences, about 17% appearing once. Germline lookup yields CDR1 SGHRS and CDR2 YFSETQ. Deletions cut 0 bases from V and 0 bases from J, with 13 bases between. The length of the CDR3 is 17 residues. The source of this sequence is an adult woman who had mild COVID-19 (a few samples of this study predate the infection). Cell type and time point are not known. The genes are TRBV5-1 and TRBJ2-1; no reliable D call. The sequenced sample consisted of PBMCs or a T cell subset sorted from them (not recorded which). CDR3 nucleotide sequence: TGCGCCAGCAGCTTGGCGGGCAGGCCGAGCTCCTACAATGAGCAGTTCTTC. This codes for CASSLAGRPSSYNEQFF.